The 29 T cell receptor beta chains given below trace back to one sample, sequenced in a study of shared clonotypes between healthy human individuals. Produced via immunoSEQ multiplex PCR; TCRdb's table is partial and in-frame only. The table has under 2.5 million clones, about nine tenths seen once; the top ten hold 0.3% to 0.45%. The sequenced sample was naive CD4+ T cells from PBMCs. Stated subset: CD45RA+ positively selected. The receptor set was obtained from a man between 18 and 29 years old in good health. Some clones in this sample may be carry-over from other donors' samples.

The chain uses TRBV7-7 and TRBJ2-3; the D gene is possibly TRBD2 (7 bases). CDR1 is SSHAT and CDR2 is FNYEAQ in the germline V gene (reference sequence). V lost 2 bases and J 4 bases, leaving 10 bases between the germline ends. This CDR3 is built from 14 residues. The DNA for the CDR3 is TGTGCCAGCAGCTTATCGGGGGGCTCAGATACGCAGTATTTT. Its translation is CASSLSGGSDTQYF.

A remark on this clone: Other DNA sequences from this sample encode an identical CDR3 as well. The chain couples TRBV28 to TRBJ2-2; D gene ambiguous. Trimming removed 2 bases at V and 6 bases at J, with 4 bases between. This CDR3 region has 12 residues. Germline V lookup: CDR1 MDHEN, CDR2 SYDVKM. The CDR3 DNA reads as TGTGCCAGCAGTTTACCAGCCGGGGAGCTGTTTTTT. Translated: CASSLPAGELFF.

This clone was recorded only once. The chain recombines TRBV25-1 with TRBJ2-5; TRBD2 is a possible D gene (6 bases). CDR3 length: 15 amino acids. CDR1 MGHDK and CDR2 SYGVNS come from the germline V gene. V lost 4 bases and J 7 bases, leaving 19 bases between the germline ends. CDR3 nucleotide sequence: TGTGCCAGCAGTGCGGCGGGGCCAGGCTCCGGGACCCAGTACTTC. It is translated as CASSAAGPGSGTQYF.

The J gene is TRBJ2-7, the V gene TRBV27, with D perhaps matching TRBD1 (5 bases). Germline values: CDR1 MNHEY, CDR2 SMNVEV (reference sequence). This CDR3 comprises 15 residues. Trimming cost V 0 bases and J 4 bases, with 13 bases left between them. The DNA for the CDR3 is TGTGCCAGCAGTTTATCACCAGGGCGCGTTTACGAGCAGTACTTC. This translates into CASSLSPGRVYEQYF.

V and J are TRBV25-1 and TRBJ1-2; D is ambiguous. This CDR3 contains 12 residues. From germline, CDR1 is MGHDK and CDR2 SYGVNS. Trimming took 8 bases from V and 6 from J, leaving 13 bases between them. CDR3 nucleotide sequence: TGTGCCAGCGTCAGTCCTCTAAATGGCTACACCTTC. Translated, it gives CASVSPLNGYTF.

Notes on this clone: Different DNA sequences within this sample yield the same CDR3. The V and J genes are TRBV5-4 and TRBJ2-3, with unresolved D. Trimming removed 4 bases at V and 1 base at J, with 7 bases between. CDR1 and CDR2 (germline): SGHNT, YYREEE (reference sequence). The CDR3 has 13 amino acids. CDR3 coding DNA: TGTGCCAGCAGCCCTGGGGGCACAGATACGCAGTATTTT. Protein sequence: CASSPGGTDTQYF.

The chain employs TRBV7-3 and TRBJ2-1, with TRBD1 matching 7 bases. Germline CDR1 and CDR2: SGHTA and FQGTGA. Losses at the gene ends were 5 bases for V and 4 bases for J; bases not matched to a gene: 11. The CDR3 covers 16 residues. Here the CDR3 reads CASSKEPGQQYNEQFF. The CDR3 nucleotides are TGTGCCAGCAGCAAAGAACCGGGACAGCAATACAATGAGCAGTTCTTC.

This clone was seen a single time. The same CDR3 also results from other DNA sequences found in this sample. The chain links TRBV6-6 to TRBJ2-7; TRBD1 aligns across 7 bases. In germline, CDR1 is MNHNY, CDR2 SVGAGI (reference sequence). The ends lost 8 bases at V and 4 bases at J; junction bases unmatched: 5. The CDR3 consists of 12 residues. CDR3 region: CASRDRVYEQYF. As DNA, the CDR3 is TGTGCCAGCCGGGACAGAGTATACGAGCAGTACTTC.

This chain joins TRBV28 and TRBJ2-2, with 16 bases aligning to TRBD2. With 6 bases clipped from V and 7 bases from J, the junction kept 11 bases outside the gene matches. The germline gives CDR1 MDHEN, CDR2 SYDVKM. The CDR3 sequence is 18 residues long. The CDR3 protein is CASSILGLAGGPGGELFF. The CDR3 coding sequence is TGTGCCAGCAGCATCTTGGGACTAGCGGGAGGGCCCGGCGGGGAGCTGTTTTTT.

The rearrangement links TRBV5-1 to TRBJ2-3; D unresolved. The CDR3 has 12 residues. The germline CDR1 and CDR2 sequences are SGHRS and YFSETQ. Trimming stripped 4 bases from V and 4 bases from J, with 7 bases between. CDR3 amino acids: CASSNPSDTQYF. Here the CDR3 DNA reads TGCGCCAGCAGCAATCCCTCAGATACGCAGTATTTT.

This rearrangement joins TRBV7-2 to TRBJ2-1; weak D call: TRBD2 (8 bases). Germline CDR1 SGHTA, CDR2 FQGNSA. This CDR3 region has 16 residues. Trimming cost V 5 bases and J 2 bases, with 16 bases left between them. CDR3 sequence (DNA): TGTGCCAGCAGCACTAGCGGAGGACAGGCCTACAATGAGCAGTTCTTC. The encoded protein is CASSTSGGQAYNEQFF.

This chain links TRBV29-1 with TRBJ1-2; weak D call: TRBD1 (5 bases). The CDR3 is 13 residues long. V shed 4 bases and J shed 8 bases, with 17 bases lying between them. Per the germline V gene, CDR1 is SQVTM and CDR2 is ANQGSEA. The chain's CDR3 is CSVGRDVLGGYTF. As DNA, the CDR3 is TGCAGCGTTGGTAGGGACGTACTTGGGGGCTACACCTTC.

This chain joins TRBV10-1 and TRBJ2-3; 9 bases map to TRBD2. CDR1 WNHNN and CDR2 SYGVQD come from the germline V gene (reference sequence). After removal of 2 bases from V and 1 base from J, the junction contained 10 bases not matched to a gene. CDR3 length: 18 residues. The CDR3 spells CASSELSSGTPGTDTQYF. The CDR3 nucleotides are TGCGCCAGCAGTGAGCTGTCTAGCGGGACCCCTGGCACAGATACGCAGTATTTT.

V usage is TRBV15 and J usage is TRBJ2-5; D is unresolved. This CDR3 has 12 residues. The germline gives CDR1 LNHNV, CDR2 YYDKDF (reference sequence). Deletions cut 1 base from V and 7 bases from J, with 7 bases between. The CDR3 here is CATSRVLGTQYF. As DNA, the CDR3 is TGTGCCACCAGCAGAGTTTTAGGGACCCAGTACTTC.

This chain connects TRBV28 to TRBJ2-1; 7 nucleotides match TRBD1. The germline V gene encodes CDR1 MDHEN and CDR2 SYDVKM. V dropped 4 bases and J dropped 6; count of bases not matched to a gene: 12. There are 16 residues in the CDR3. The CDR3 here is CASSSLDRDWGNEQFF. Written as DNA, the CDR3 is TGTGCCAGCAGTTCCCTCGACAGGGATTGGGGCAATGAGCAGTTCTTC. The full variable domain, rest sourced from reference TRBV28 and TRBJ2-1, is DVKVTQSSRYLVKRTGEKVFLECVQDMDHENMFWYRQDPGLGLRLIYFSYDVKMKEKGDIPEGYSVSREKKERFSLILESASTNQTSMYLCASSSLDRDWGNEQFFGPGTRLTVL.

The V call is TRBV7-9, the J call TRBJ2-6; 7 positions agree with TRBD1. The V gene end was trimmed by 5 bases and the J gene end by 4 bases; junction bases not matched to a gene: 5. Per germline, CDR1 SEHNR and CDR2 FQNEAQ (reference sequence). The CDR3 consists of 15 residues. CDR3 nucleotides: TGTGCCAGCAGCCCTCCGGGACAGGGGGCCAACGTCCTGACTTTC. Translation: CASSPPGQGANVLTF.

The genes are TRBV10-1 and TRBJ2-3; D not resolved. CDR1 is WNHNN and CDR2 is SYGVQD in the germline V gene (reference sequence). V shed 6 bases and J shed 0 bases, with 10 bases lying between them. The CDR3 is made up of 14 amino acids. The CDR3 loop is CASRNGPSTDTQYF. In DNA, the CDR3 is TGCGCCAGCAGAAACGGACCCAGCACAGATACGCAGTATTTT.

Of note for this clone: Different DNA sequences within this sample yield the same CDR3. The chain couples TRBV28 to TRBJ1-5; D not certain. Germline loops: CDR1 MDHEN, CDR2 SYDVKM. The CDR3 is made up of 12 amino acids. Trimming stripped 5 bases from V and 7 bases from J, with 9 bases between. Here the CDR3 reads CASSLNGQPQHF. CDR3 in DNA: TGTGCCAGCAGTCTCAATGGGCAGCCCCAGCATTTT.

The V call is TRBV5-1, the J call TRBJ2-5; 7 bases align to TRBD1. V shed 4 bases and J 5 bases; nucleotides not matched to a gene: 8. Germline CDR1 SGHRS, CDR2 YFSETQ. The CDR3 length is 14 residues. CDR3 in DNA: TGCGCCAGCAGCCCCGAGACAGGGAAGGAGACCCAGTACTTC. Translation gives CASSPETGKETQYF.

CDR3 sequence (DNA): TGTGCCAGTAGTATGTGGGGCGGGGACGAGCAGTACTTC. It is translated as CASSMWGGDEQYF. The rearrangement joins TRBV19 to TRBJ2-7, with D perhaps TRBD2 (6 bases). Trimming removed 3 bases at V and 5 bases at J, with 11 bases between. The V gene's germline CDR1 is LNHDA and CDR2 SQIVND (reference sequence). The CDR3 has 13 amino acids.

This chain links TRBV5-3 with TRBJ1-1; D possibly corresponds to TRBD1 (6 bases). TRBV5-3 is an ORF; its function is uncertain. This CDR3 has 19 amino acids. V was cut by 0 bases and J by 2 bases, with 23 bases left in between. The CDR3 spells CARSLAPRLRTDRNTEAFF. DNA of the CDR3: TGTGCCAGAAGCTTGGCTCCTCGTCTCAGGACAGACCGAAACACTGAAGCTTTCTTT.

The CDR3 DNA reads as TGCAGTGCCCCCGCAGGAGAGACCCAGTACTTC. Its protein is CSAPAGETQYF. The V gene is TRBV20-1, the J gene TRBJ2-5; unclear D gene. The CDR3 is 11 residues long. The ends were cut back, 6 bases at V and 4 bases at J, with 9 bases in the middle. CDR1 and CDR2 (germline): DFQATT, SNEGSKA (reference sequence).

This clone was seen once. CDR3 sequence: CASRASLPRYNEQFF. DNA of the CDR3: TGTGCCAGCAGGGCCTCCCTTCCCCGCTACAATGAGCAGTTCTTC. The J gene is TRBJ2-1, the V gene TRBV2; D is unclear. Trimming shortened V by 6 bases and J by 3 bases, and 15 bases separated the two germline ends. This CDR3 spans 15 amino acids. Per the germline V gene, CDR1 is SNHLY and CDR2 is FYNNEI.

Concerning this clone: The sample has other DNA sequences that encode this CDR3 too. The V gene is TRBV28, the J gene TRBJ2-1, with 12 bases aligning to TRBD2. Germline CDR1 is MDHEN and CDR2 is SYDVKM. The CDR3 totals 15 residues. Losses at the gene ends were 2 bases for V and 7 bases for J; bases not matched to a gene: 3. This CDR3 reads CASSLLAGGPNEQFF. In DNA, the CDR3 is TGTGCCAGCAGTTTACTAGCGGGAGGGCCAAATGAGCAGTTCTTC.

The rearrangement links TRBV5-1 to TRBJ2-3, with a possible D match to TRBD1 (5 bases). The CDR3 runs 14 residues. Trimming removed 2 bases at V and 6 bases at J, with 13 bases between. Looked up from germline, CDR1 is SGHRS and CDR2 is YFSETQ. CDR3 sequence reads: CASSFRTTADTQYF. The CDR3 nucleotides read TGCGCCAGCAGCTTCCGGACAACGGCGGATACGCAGTATTTT.

For this clone: This sample also contains other DNA sequences that code for the same CDR3. The DNA for the CDR3 is TGCGCCAGCAGCTTAAATACAGGGGAAGAGACCCAGTACTTC. It encodes CASSLNTGEETQYF. This sequence joins TRBV5-1 and TRBJ2-5; 7 nucleotides line up with TRBD1. V lost 2 bases to trimming and J lost 3 bases; unmatched junction nucleotides: 4. This CDR3 is 14 amino acids long. Germline V lookup: CDR1 SGHRS, CDR2 YFSETQ.

The chain couples TRBV19 to TRBJ1-5; D perhaps matches TRBD1 (6 bases). Germline V lookup: CDR1 LNHDA, CDR2 SQIVND (reference sequence). This CDR3 comprises 14 residues. Trimming cost V 4 bases and J 4 bases, with 11 bases left between them. CDR3 sequence (DNA): TGTGCCAGTAGTACAGGGGCAGGAAATCAGCCCCAGCATTTT. Translated: CASSTGAGNQPQHF. Full variable domain (missing parts from reference TRBV19 and TRBJ1-5): DGGITQSPKYLFRKEGQNVTLSCEQNLNHDAMYWYRQDPGQGLRLIYYSQIVNDFQKGDIAEGYSVSREKKESFPLTVTSAQKNPTAFYLCASSTGAGNQPQHFGDGTRLSIL.

This chain links TRBV1 with TRBJ2-4; the table's TRBD2 call for D was not verified on the DNA. TRBV1 is annotated as a pseudogene. The CDR3 extends over 14 amino acids. CDR3 sequence reads: CTSSHARAKNIQYF. The CDR3 DNA reads TGCACCAGCAGCCACGCCCGGGCCAAAAACATTCAGTACTTC.

Only a few counts were recorded for this clone. The chain is built from TRBV9 and TRBJ1-2; tentative D call: TRBD1 (5 bases). Trimming removed 4 bases from V and 4 bases from J, with 14 bases in between. This CDR3 contains 14 residues. Germline V gene sequence: CDR1 SGDLS, CDR2 YYNGEE. CDR3 sequence reads: CASSSTAGTYGYTF. CDR3 nucleotides: TGTGCCAGCAGCTCAACGGCAGGGACCTATGGCTACACCTTC.